This T cell receptor (beta chain) stems from a study of CD8+ T cells in alopecia areata. Study-level background: Treated individuals took tofacitinib by mouth, 5 to 10 mg twice daily.

Study-wide points: Clonality in lesional scalp, especially alopecia totalis/universalis, exceeded that of normal scalp.

Comment on this clone: Its antigen is not known.

Punch biopsies of lesional scalp, plus peripheral blood, were taken from alopecia areata patients. Sequencing relied on a cDNA template that was reverse transcribed from extracted RNA. This table comes from immunoSEQ multiplex PCR, and its TCRdb copy is limited to in-frame clones, with some not included. The sample records about 140,000 clones, around 49% being singletons. This clonotype originated in a human donor with alopecia areata. The sequences come from CD4+ T cells sorted from blood, collected at week 0.

Here the CDR3 reads CAWSPSGGEQYF. Written as DNA, the CDR3 is TGTGCCTGGAGTCCCTCCGGCGGCGAGCAGTACTTC. The chain couples TRBV30 to TRBJ2-7; D gene unclear. Between the trimmed V and J ends, which lost 2 bases and 6 bases, there was a span of 11 bases. This CDR3 region has 12 residues. Germline lookup yields CDR1 GTSNPN and CDR2 SVGIG (reference sequence).